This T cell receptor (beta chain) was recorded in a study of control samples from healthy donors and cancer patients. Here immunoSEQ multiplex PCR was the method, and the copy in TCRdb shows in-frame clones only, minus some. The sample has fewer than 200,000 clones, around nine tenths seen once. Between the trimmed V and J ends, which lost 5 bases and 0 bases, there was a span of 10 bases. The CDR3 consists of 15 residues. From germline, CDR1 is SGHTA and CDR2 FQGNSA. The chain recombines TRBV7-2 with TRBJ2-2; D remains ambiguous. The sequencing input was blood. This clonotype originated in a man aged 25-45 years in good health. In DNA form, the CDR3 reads TGTGCCAGCAGCGCCCGATCCGCGAACACCGGGGAGCTGTTTTTT. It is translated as CASSARSANTGELFF.